This paragraph covers one TCR beta chain sequence. A junction boundary mismatches the germline segment, possibly from a read error. Germline CDR1 is LNHDA and CDR2 is SQIVND (reference sequence). This CDR3 has 13 amino acids. The record originates from a study of control samples from healthy donors and cancer patients. Sequencing used immunoSEQ multiplex PCR; TCRdb keeps in-frame clones, though not all of them. In the table there are tens of thousands of clones, more than 75% of which are singletons. The specimen sequenced was blood. The chain uses TRBV19 and TRBJ1-2, with D perhaps TRBD1 (6 bases). This sequence was found in a man in his forties or fifties in good health. As DNA, the CDR3 is TGTACCAGTAGCGGAACAGGGTTCTATGGCTACACCTTC. Its protein product is CTSSGTGFYGYTF.